What follows describes a single TCR beta chain. CDR1 and CDR2 (germline): MNHEY, SVGAGI. The CDR3 sequence is 17 residues long. V trimming: 5 bases; J trimming: 4 bases; junction bases outside the gene matches: 16. It was unsorted whole blood that yielded blood RNA, and germline DNA was also extracted. Chronic HBV infection affected patients, none of whom had received treatment. The sample comes from a study of tumor-infiltrating lymphocytes in primary liver carcinoma. As for the study in general: Treatment of the patients' primary liver carcinoma consisted of surgical resection.

A constant-region primer primed TCR beta cDNA synthesis from 400 to 550 ng of total RNA. Nested multiplex PCR, run for three rounds with slightly modified ARM-PCR, yielded TCR beta libraries. The first two PCR rounds used TRBV1-TRBV30 forward primers with a C-beta reverse primer, about 10 cycles each. One entry per CDR3 protein results from TCRdb running MiXCR on the multiplex PCR reads. The table records about 180,000 distinct CDR3 sequences, 50% to 75% of them present only once. This receptor was identified in a middle-aged man with primary liver carcinoma and hepatitis B virus infection. The genes are TRBV6-5 and TRBJ1-2, with TRBD1 matching 7 bases. Sample: peripheral blood. The CDR3 sequence is CASSLRYPGGTFYGYTF. In DNA form, the CDR3 reads TGTGCCAGCAGTCTTCGCTATCCAGGGGGTACATTCTATGGCTACACCTTC.